The source of this TCR beta chain is a study of T cell repertoires in cytomegalovirus infection. Study in general: In the study, CMV epitopes included recently identified HLA-C-restricted and well-studied HLA-B-restricted ones.

TCRdb reprocessed the reads via MiXCR and lists one record per CDR3 protein. In the table there are some 920,000 distinct CDR3 sequences, around 30% of which are singletons. The V and J ends lost 4 bases and 3 bases respectively, with 7 bases between them. The CDR3 covers 13 residues. Per the germline V gene, CDR1 is MNHEY and CDR2 is SVGEGT. Regarding the study as a whole: It was HLA-C-restricted CMV-specific TCR beta clonotypes that dominated the response ex vivo.

This clonotype was observed many times. Its specificity is unknown. This TCR came from a human donor in good health (CMV status not recorded). Some clones in this sample may be carry-over from other donors' samples. The chain recombines TRBV6-2 or TRBV6-3 with TRBJ2-1; weak D call: TRBD2 (5 bases). This specimen consisted of cultured CD8+ T cells from PBMCs, obtained from culture after CMV antigen stimulation. CDR3 residues: CASSWTLYNEQFF. CDR3 bases: TGTGCCAGCAGTTGGACTCTCTACAATGAGCAGTTCTTC.